The T cell receptor beta chain described here comes from a study of Graves' ophthalmopathy and Graves' hyperthyroidism. Amplification targeted the TCR beta CDR3 regions, with RNA transcripts as the source material. Second-round multiplex PCR came after a first-round RT-PCR that employed HTBI primers. Each CDR3 protein is one row after TCRdb ran MiXCR on the multiplex PCR reads. The data contain about 1.2 million distinct CDR3 sequences, about two fifths of them singletons. J lost 2 bases, V lost 2 bases, and 6 bases had no gene match. Germline V gene lookup returns CDR1 SGHRS and CDR2 YFSETQ. The CDR3 has 17 amino acids.

This receptor was taken from an adult man with Graves' hyperthyroidism. The rearrangement links TRBV5-1 to TRBJ1-4; 10 nucleotides align to TRBD1. Sequences were obtained from peripheral blood or thyroid tissue (not recorded which). Written as DNA, the CDR3 is TGCGCCAGCAGCTTTTTCGGGACAGGGGTGACTAATGAAAAACTGTTTTTT. The encoded protein is CASSFFGTGVTNEKLFF. Looking up the rest from reference TRBV5-1 and TRBJ1-4 gives the full variable domain: KAGVTQTPRYLIKTRGQQVTLSCSPISGHRSVSWYQQTPGQGLQFLFEYFSETQRNKGNFPGRFSGRQFSNSRSEMNVSTLELGDSALYLCASSFFGTGVTNEKLFFGSGTQLSVL.